This T cell receptor beta chain was identified during a study of cytomegalovirus exposure and HLA in healthy donors (dated by TCRdb to the late 2010s). For the study in its entirety: An earlier analysis of several hundred of the donors reported approximately 270 Gb of sequence data and 120 million or so unique TCR beta sequences from 150 million to 200 million T cells. An early release covering 500 to 750 HLA-typed donors comprised approximately 300 gigabases of sequencing data and around 80 million unique TCR sequences. Among the roughly 400 genotyped donors, approximately 77% belonged to the genetic ancestry cluster associated with self-reported Caucasian donors. The aim of the study was to test whether cataloging public T cell receptors could identify signatures of past pathogen exposure. The study used immunosequencing to profile the T cell repertoires of around 600 subjects and linked those repertoires to cytomegalovirus serostatus. In addition to the first cohort of 650 to 800 subjects, a separate validation cohort of under 150 different subjects was used. To predict cytomegalovirus infection status, the study brought together high-throughput TCR immunosequencing, statistical association of individual TCRs with disease status, and machine learning. To study patterns of TCR occurrence, a later analysis re-analyzed previously published TCR beta repertoires from 666 donors and added high-resolution HLA genotyping. In the later analysis, no new phenotypic data were used to find candidate immune exposures; instead, reliance was placed on TCR beta sequences and their occurrence across donors. An earlier analysis of around 580 of the donors used high-throughput TCR beta sequencing to judge whether each TCR beta V gene segment behaved as functional or pseudogenic. Donor age, sex, ethnicity and CMV serostatus were compiled alongside the repertoire data. Genome-wide SNP genotypes for about three fifths of the roughly 670 donors were used in a later genetic analysis, which treated that subset as a discovery cohort. All discovery cohort repertoires had been generated using a single sequencing platform. Class I and class II HLA loci were covered by the typing at four-digit resolution. The number of donors typed differed by locus, with roughly 629-640 for A, B, C, DRB1 and DQB1, about 500 for DQA1, 600 to 610 for DPA1, and roughly 450 for DPB1. Roughly 5 DR-DQ haplotypes were handled as single units for association and clustering because linkage in the cohort was strong. Across approximately 400 genotyped donors of the cohort, an average of approximately 200,000 unique TCR beta nucleotide sequences per donor were sequenced, and approximately 19% of those sequences were non-productive.

The CDR3 contains 14 residues, cysteine and phenylalanine counted. The entry retains the CDR3 DNA only, 42 bases that are in frame from base 1. V is trimmed back by 4 bases and J by 8 bases, and the junction contains 11 bases that no gene match accounts for. Looking up the germline V gene yields CDR1 SGDLS and CDR2 YYNGEE. The library came from the immunoSEQ multiplex PCR assay. The multiplex PCR relied on a mix of 60 forward primers for TCR Vbeta segments and 13 reverse primers for TCR Jbeta segments. The CDR3 region of rearranged TCR beta genes was amplified from genomic DNA by a multiplex PCR assay. Amplified TCR beta libraries were sequenced as 87-base-pair reads on the Illumina HiSeq System. The paper's data handling went like this. In a later analysis, tens of millions of unique TCR beta chains were counted across the 500 to 850 repertoires, and around 11 million of these chains were shared by at least two donors. A nearest-neighbor algorithm error-corrected the raw reads and collapsed the reads into unique sequences, merging closely related sequences to remove PCR and sequencing errors. To assign V, D and J gene segments, CDR3 sequences were aligned to IMGT reference sequences. For a sequence to be retained, a match of at least six nucleotides was required to both a V gene segment and a J gene segment. Rearrangements were classified as productive when the CDR3 lacked stop codons and remained in frame with V and J, and all other rearrangements were classified as non-productive. Following IMGT convention, CDR3 was defined as the stretch from the second conserved V-encoded cysteine up to the conserved J-encoded phenylalanine. The earlier analysis of 587 of the donors excluded sequences that lacked an unambiguous match to a single V gene segment. In an earlier analysis of about 590 of the donors, a V segment was called functional when productive rearrangements were above 56.7%, and segregating when the standard deviation between donors exceeded 5%. A statistical classification framework was built for diagnosing cytomegalovirus status from the catalog of TCR beta chain sequences. V and J gene assignment, in a later analysis, came from comparing TCR nucleotide sequences with IMGT/GENE-DB human TR gene sequences. In a later analysis, CDR3 sequences and most-parsimonious VDJ recombination scenarios were assigned using the TCRdist pipeline. In a later analysis, every TCR beta chain was defined by the combination of its CDR3 amino acid sequence and its V-gene family, and reads without a unique V-gene family were dropped. A later analysis removed several hundred highly shared, low-generation-probability nucleotide sequences to deal with suspected cross-contamination and a sequencing artifact. In a later analysis, a clonal expansion index for each public chain was calculated from normalized within-repertoire ranks of inferred template counts. In a later analysis, generation probabilities were computed using a VDJ recombination model fitted to out-of-frame rearrangements, and the results were checked against IGoR. Hypergeometric tests were used in a later analysis to score TCR-TCR, TCR-HLA and TCR-CMV co-occurrence, with a repertoire-size bias correction applied to the TCR pairs. In a later analysis, false discovery rates were estimated by permuting HLA or CMV assignments 20 times. A later analysis grouped co-occurring TCRs with DBSCAN, adding TCRdist sequence similarity when clustering within HLA-allele-positive subsets. Co-occurrence clustering excluded repertoires with fewer than 30,000 or more than 120,000 public chains, plus five with anomalous nucleotide sharing. TCRdb took over this immuneACCESS table, retaining in-frame rearrangements with V and J assigned. Such tables are incomplete; in checked studies, under half of the missing clones stem from an unresolved V gene, and the remainder is unexplained. V and J calls and clone size are as listed in that table; D and trimming were resolved from the DNA. The sample table shows more than 150,000 clones, and roughly 80% are seen once. The ten largest clones capture 0.2% to 0.3% of the sample.

The cohort consisted of approximately 690 healthy bone marrow donors. Cohort members were all nominally healthy when sampled, although unrecorded immune exposures were likely present. The donor was CMV seronegative and was included in the group of a few hundred seronegative cohort members. Each donor provided a peripheral blood sample, and peripheral blood mononuclear cells were used for TCR beta sequencing. The Qiagen DNeasy Blood Extraction Kit was used to extract genomic DNA from the blood cell samples. General study outcomes and caveats: A later analysis associated 15,000 to 20,000 TCR beta sequences with specific HLA alleles at a false discovery rate of 0.05. A few of the identified cytomegalovirus-associated TCR beta chains were confirmed in vitro to be specific for cytomegalovirus antigens. About 17 rarely observed V segments, including chromosome 9 orphons, were excluded from the earlier analysis of about 610 of the donors because counts were too low. While some public TCRs were present in many individuals, most TCR sequences turned up only very rarely across donors. Most CMV-associated TCR beta chains appeared to be HLA-restricted in a later analysis, and the HLA associations seemed to be driven largely by CMV exposure. In a later analysis, several top co-occurrence clusters were reported to appear linked to parvovirus B19, influenza, CMV and Epstein-Barr virus. When HLA alleles, especially DR and DQ, strongly co-occurred, TCR associations were difficult to assign to individual alleles. Compared with the approximately 670-donor mean, donors in an Asian-associated ancestry cluster had fewer N-insertions in productive TCRs, according to a later genetic analysis. A further reported finding was that TCR beta sequences accurately predicted the HLA-A and HLA-B alleles for most subjects in the first cohort. In an earlier analysis of roughly 500 of the donors, most TCR beta V segments appeared in productive rearrangements about 90% or about 30% of the time, broadly matching IMGT annotations. The study gave a list of some 150 TCR beta chains associated with cytomegalovirus. Some IMGT-functional V segments, including TRBV6-2 and TRBV6-3, could not be told apart with the 87-base-pair reads, so those segments were excluded. A group of highly shared sequence variants was considered likely to be a technical artifact of the sequencing pipeline. Compared with equally common non-associated chains, HLA-associated TCR beta chains in a later analysis were more clonally expanded and had lower generation probabilities. Linkage disequilibrium might explain the correlated functional status among segregating V segments, but an unknown experimental factor could not be excluded. In a later analysis, the rate of TCR association differed among HLA loci, with DRB1 alleles having the most associated TCRs and HLA-C alleles having the fewest. Because HLA typing was missing for some donors at each locus, association tests included only the typed subset. The authors suggested that the approach could potentially be generalized to other disease states and immunological phenotypes. Only TCR beta chains were sequenced in this cohort, and the absence of alpha or paired-chain data limited detectable features. In a later genetic analysis, a missense DCLRE1C variant was associated with V-gene and J-gene trimming of TCR beta chains, and the association was replicated in an independent cohort. The only immune exposure information available for the cohort was CMV serostatus. Cytomegalovirus status was reported to be diagnosed by the classifier with high specificity and sensitivity in both the original and validation cohorts. Roughly uniform sequencing depth across donors was assumed in presence/absence analyses, although this assumption may not hold.

About this clone: What this receptor recognizes is not known. Per-base quality was not reported, and no clone a single base away is much larger than it.

The rearranged chain carries TRBV9 and TRBJ1-2; the junction holds 7 bases that match TRBD1. The sequence was collected from a boy between 10 and 17 years old in good health and CMV-seronegative. Sequenced input: PBMCs. The DNA is as follows: TGTGCCAGCAGCTCAGGGACAGACGTTAGCGGCTACACCTTC. The translation is CASSSGTDVSGYTF.